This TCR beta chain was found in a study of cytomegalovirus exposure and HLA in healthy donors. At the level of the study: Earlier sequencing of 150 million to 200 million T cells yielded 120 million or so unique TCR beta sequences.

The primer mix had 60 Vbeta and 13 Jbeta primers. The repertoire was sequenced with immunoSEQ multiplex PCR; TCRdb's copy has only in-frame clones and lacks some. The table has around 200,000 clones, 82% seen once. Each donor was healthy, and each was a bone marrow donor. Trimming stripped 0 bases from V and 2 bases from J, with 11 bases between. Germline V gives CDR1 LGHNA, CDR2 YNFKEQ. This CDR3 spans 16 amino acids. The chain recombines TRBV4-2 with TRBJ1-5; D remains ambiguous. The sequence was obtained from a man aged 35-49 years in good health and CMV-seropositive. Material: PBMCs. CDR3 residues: CASSQDSYRGNQPQHF. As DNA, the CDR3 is TGTGCCAGCAGCCAAGATTCCTATAGAGGCAATCAGCCCCAGCATTTT.